This T cell receptor beta chain was captured by sequencing in a study of Ad26.COV2.S vaccination and SARS-CoV-2 variants. At the level of the study: By the intramuscular route, Ad26.COV2.S was given once, or twice 56 days apart. Findings of the study overall: Vaccine and placebo recipients had similar non-spike TCR breadth.

TCRdb's table, derived via immunoSEQ multiplex PCR, lists solely in-frame clones and lacks some. The table lists about 460,000 clones, roughly nine tenths of them singletons, with around 1.8% in the top ten. With 0 bases removed from V and 1 base from J, the gap between germline ends came to 10 bases. Looked up from germline, CDR1 is SGHTS and CDR2 is YDEGEE. The CDR3 is 16 residues long. Comment on this clone: The target antigen is unknown.

The treatment here: around 19 received Ad26.COV2.S at low or high dose, single or two shots; roughly five received placebo; per-sample allocation not given. The samples were gathered on day 63 after the first injection of vaccine or placebo. This rearrangement joins TRBV5-8 to TRBJ1-4, with no clear D. This clonotype originated in a person between 18 and 60 years old who received the Ad26.COV2.S COVID-19 vaccine or a placebo. Sample: peripheral blood, taken in a trial of Ad26.COV2.S vaccine versus placebo. The CDR3 is CASSLGQPGTNEKLFF. CDR3 sequence (DNA): TGTGCCAGCAGCTTGGGACAACCCGGAACTAATGAAAAACTGTTTTTT.